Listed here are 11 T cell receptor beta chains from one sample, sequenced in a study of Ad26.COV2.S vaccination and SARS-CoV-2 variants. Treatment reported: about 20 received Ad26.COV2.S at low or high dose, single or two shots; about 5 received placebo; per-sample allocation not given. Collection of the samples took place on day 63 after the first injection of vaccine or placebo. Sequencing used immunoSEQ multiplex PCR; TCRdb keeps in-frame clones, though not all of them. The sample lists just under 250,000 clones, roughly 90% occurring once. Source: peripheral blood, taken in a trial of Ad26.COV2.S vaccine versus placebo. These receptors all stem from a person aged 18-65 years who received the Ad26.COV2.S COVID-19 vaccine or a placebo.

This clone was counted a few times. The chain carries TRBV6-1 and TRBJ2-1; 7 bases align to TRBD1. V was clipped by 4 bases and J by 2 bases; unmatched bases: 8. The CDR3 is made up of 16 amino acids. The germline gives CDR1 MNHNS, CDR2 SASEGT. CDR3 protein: CASSARQGGTYNEQFF. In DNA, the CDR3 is TGTGCCAGCAGTGCCCGACAGGGCGGAACCTACAATGAGCAGTTCTTC.

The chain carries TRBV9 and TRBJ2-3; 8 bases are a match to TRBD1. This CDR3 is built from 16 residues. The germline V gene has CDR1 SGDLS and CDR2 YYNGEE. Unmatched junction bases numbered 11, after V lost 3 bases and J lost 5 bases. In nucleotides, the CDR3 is TGTGCCAGCAGCGCTCGGACAGGGTGGGCAGGAGATACGCAGTATTTT. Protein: CASSARTGWAGDTQYF.

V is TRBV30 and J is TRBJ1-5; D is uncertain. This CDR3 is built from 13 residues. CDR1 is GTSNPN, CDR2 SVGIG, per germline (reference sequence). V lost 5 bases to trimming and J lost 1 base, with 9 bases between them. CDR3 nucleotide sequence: TGTGCCTGGGCGGAAGAGAGCAATCAGCCCCAGCATTTT. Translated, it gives CAWAEESNQPQHF.

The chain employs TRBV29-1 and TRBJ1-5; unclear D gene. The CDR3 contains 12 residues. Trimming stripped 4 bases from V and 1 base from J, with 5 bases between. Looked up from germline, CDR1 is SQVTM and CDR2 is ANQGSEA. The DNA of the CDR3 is TGCAGCGTTGCGTCCAGCAATCAGCCCCAGCATTTT. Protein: CSVASSNQPQHF.

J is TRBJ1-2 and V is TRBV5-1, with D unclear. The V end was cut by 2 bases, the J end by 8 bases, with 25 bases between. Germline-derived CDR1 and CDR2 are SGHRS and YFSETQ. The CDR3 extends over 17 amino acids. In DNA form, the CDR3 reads TGCGCCAGCAGCTTCCTCCAACCCGAGGCGGACCCTAGGGGCTACACCTTC. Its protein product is CASSFLQPEADPRGYTF.

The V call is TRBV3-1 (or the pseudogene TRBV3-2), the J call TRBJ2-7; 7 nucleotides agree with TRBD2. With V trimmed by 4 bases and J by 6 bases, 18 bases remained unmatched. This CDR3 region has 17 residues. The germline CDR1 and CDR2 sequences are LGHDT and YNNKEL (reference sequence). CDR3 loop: CASSPVPGWEGLGEQYF. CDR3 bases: TGTGCCAGCAGCCCCGTACCGGGATGGGAGGGCCTCGGCGAGCAGTACTTC.

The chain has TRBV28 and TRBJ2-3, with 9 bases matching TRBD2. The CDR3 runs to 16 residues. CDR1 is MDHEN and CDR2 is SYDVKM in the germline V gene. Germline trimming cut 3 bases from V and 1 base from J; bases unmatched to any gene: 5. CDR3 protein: CASSLVGGGGTDTQYF. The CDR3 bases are TGTGCCAGCAGTTTGGTCGGCGGGGGGGGCACAGATACGCAGTATTTT.

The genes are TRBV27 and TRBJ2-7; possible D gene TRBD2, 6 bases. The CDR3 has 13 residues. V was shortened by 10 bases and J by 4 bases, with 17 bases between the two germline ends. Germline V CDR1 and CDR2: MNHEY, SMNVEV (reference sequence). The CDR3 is CANCCPGEYEQYF. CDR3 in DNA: TGTGCCAACTGTTGCCCGGGGGAATACGAGCAGTACTTC.

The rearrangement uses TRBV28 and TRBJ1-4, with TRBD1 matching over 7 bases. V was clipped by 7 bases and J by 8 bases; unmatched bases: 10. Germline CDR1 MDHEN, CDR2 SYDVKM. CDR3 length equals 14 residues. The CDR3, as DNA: TGTGCCAGCACCCGGGGACAGCAAACCGAAAAACTGTTTTTT. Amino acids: CASTRGQQTEKLFF.

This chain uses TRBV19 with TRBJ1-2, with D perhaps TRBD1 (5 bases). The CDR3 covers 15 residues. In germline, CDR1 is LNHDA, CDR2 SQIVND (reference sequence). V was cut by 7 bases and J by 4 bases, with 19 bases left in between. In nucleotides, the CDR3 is TGTGCCAGTATAACGGACACCTCGCTTGGCTATGGCTACACCTTC. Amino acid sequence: CASITDTSLGYGYTF. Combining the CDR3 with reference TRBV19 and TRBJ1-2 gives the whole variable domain DGGITQSPKYLFRKEGQNVTLSCEQNLNHDAMYWYRQDPGQGLRLIYYSQIVNDFQKGDIAEGYSVSREKKESFPLTVTSAQKNPTAFYLCASITDTSLGYGYTFGSGTRLTVV.

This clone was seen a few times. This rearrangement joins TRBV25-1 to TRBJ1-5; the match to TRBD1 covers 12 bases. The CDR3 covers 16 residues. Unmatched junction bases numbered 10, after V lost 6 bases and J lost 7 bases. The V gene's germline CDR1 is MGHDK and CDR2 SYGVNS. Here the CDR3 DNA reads TGTGCCAGCAGGGGACAGGGGGCGGGCGGTGAGCAGCCCCAGCATTTT. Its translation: CASRGQGAGGEQPQHF.